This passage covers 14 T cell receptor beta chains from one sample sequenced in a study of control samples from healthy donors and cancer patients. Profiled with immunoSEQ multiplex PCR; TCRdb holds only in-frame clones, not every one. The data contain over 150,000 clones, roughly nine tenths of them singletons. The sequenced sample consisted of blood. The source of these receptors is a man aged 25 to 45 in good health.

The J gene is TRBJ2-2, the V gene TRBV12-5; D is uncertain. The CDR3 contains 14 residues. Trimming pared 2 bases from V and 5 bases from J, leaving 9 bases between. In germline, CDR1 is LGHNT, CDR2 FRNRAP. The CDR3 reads CASGLNFWTGELFF. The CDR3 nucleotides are TGTGCTAGTGGTTTGAATTTTTGGACCGGGGAGCTGTTTTTT. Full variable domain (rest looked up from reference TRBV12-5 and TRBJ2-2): DARVTQTPRHKVTEMGQEVTMRCQPILGHNTVFWYRQTMMQGLELLAYFRNRAPLDDSGMPKDRFSAEMPDATLATLKIQPSEPRDSAVYFCASGLNFWTGELFFGEGSRLTVL.

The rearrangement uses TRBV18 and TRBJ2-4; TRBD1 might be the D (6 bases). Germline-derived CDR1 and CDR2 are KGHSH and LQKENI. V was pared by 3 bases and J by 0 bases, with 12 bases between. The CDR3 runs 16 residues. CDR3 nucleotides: TGTGCCAGCTCACCGTACAGGGAAGTAGCCAAAAACATTCAGTACTTC. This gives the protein CASSPYREVAKNIQYF.

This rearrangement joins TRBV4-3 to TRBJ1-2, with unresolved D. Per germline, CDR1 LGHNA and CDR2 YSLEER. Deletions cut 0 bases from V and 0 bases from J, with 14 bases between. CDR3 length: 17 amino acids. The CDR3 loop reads CASSQDLKPLANYGYTF. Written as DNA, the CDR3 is TGCGCCAGCAGCCAAGATCTTAAACCCTTAGCTAACTATGGCTACACCTTC.

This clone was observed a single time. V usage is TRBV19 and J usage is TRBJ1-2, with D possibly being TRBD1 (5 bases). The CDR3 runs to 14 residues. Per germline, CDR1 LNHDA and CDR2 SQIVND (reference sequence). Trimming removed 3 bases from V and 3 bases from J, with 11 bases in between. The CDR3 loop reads CASSILGTDYGYTF. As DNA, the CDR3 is TGTGCCAGTAGTATCTTGGGGACGGACTATGGCTACACCTTC.

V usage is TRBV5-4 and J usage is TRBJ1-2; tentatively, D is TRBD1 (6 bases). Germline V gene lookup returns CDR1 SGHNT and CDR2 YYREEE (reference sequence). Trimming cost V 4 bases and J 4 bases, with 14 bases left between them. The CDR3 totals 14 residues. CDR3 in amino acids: CASSGGQALYGYTF. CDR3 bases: TGTGCCAGCAGCGGGGGGCAGGCGCTCTATGGCTACACCTTC.

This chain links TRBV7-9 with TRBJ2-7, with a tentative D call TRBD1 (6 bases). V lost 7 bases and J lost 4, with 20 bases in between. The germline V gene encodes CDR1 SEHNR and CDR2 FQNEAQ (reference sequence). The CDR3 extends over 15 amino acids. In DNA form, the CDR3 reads TGTGCCAGCAACAATGGGGGCCCCGAGGGTTACGAGCAGTACTTC. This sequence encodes CASNNGGPEGYEQYF.

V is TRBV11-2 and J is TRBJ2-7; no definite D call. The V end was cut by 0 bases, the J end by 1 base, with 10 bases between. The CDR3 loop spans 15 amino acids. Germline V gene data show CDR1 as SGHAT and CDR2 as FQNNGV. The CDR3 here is CASSLDIAGSYEQYF. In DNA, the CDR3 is TGTGCCAGCAGCTTAGATATAGCAGGATCCTACGAGCAGTACTTC.

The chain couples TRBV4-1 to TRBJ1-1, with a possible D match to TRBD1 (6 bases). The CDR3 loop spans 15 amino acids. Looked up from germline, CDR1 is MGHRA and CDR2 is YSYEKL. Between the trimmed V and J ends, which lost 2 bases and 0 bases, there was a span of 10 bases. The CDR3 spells CASSQPQGMNTEAFF. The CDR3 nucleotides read TGCGCCAGCAGCCAACCACAGGGTATGAACACTGAAGCTTTCTTT.

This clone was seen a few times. The CDR3 is CASSLGGLTVNQPQHF. The CDR3 coding sequence is TGTGCCAGCAGCTTAGGGGGACTTACTGTCAATCAGCCCCAGCATTTT. The chain joins TRBV7-2 to TRBJ1-5, with a weak D call TRBD1 (5 bases). This CDR3 has 16 residues. Germline assignment: CDR1 SGHTA and CDR2 FQGNSA. Trimming shortened V by 1 base and J by 3 bases, and 13 bases separated the two germline ends.

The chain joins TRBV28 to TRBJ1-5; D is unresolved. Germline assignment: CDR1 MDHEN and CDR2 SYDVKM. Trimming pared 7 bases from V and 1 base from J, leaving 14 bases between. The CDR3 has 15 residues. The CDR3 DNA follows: TGTGCCAGCATCAGGCGGGATAGGAGCAATCAGCCCCAGCATTTT. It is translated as CASIRRDRSNQPQHF.

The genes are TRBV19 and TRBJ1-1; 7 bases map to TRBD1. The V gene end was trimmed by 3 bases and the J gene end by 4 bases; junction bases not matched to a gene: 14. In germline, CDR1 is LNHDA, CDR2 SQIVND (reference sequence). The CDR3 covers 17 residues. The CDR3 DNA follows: TGTGCCAGTAGTATCACGGGACAGAGATTAAGGGGCACTGAAGCTTTCTTT. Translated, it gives CASSITGQRLRGTEAFF.

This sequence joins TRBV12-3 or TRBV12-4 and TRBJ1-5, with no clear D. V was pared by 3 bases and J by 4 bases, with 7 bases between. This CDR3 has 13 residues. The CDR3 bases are TGTGCCAGCAGTTTCGAACGTAATCAGCCCCAGCATTTT. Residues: CASSFERNQPQHF.

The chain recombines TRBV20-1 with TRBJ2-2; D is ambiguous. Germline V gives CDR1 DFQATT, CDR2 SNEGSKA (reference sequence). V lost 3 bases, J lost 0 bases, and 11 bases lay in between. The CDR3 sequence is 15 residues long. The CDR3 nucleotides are TGCAGTGCTAGTTCTCAGAGAGCGAACACCGGGGAGCTGTTTTTT. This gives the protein CSASSQRANTGELFF.

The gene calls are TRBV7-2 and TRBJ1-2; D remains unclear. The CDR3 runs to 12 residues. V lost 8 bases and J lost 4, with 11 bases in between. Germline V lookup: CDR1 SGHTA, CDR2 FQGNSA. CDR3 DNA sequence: TGTGCCAGCTCCACGAGGAGCTATGGCTACACCTTC. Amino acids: CASSTRSYGYTF.